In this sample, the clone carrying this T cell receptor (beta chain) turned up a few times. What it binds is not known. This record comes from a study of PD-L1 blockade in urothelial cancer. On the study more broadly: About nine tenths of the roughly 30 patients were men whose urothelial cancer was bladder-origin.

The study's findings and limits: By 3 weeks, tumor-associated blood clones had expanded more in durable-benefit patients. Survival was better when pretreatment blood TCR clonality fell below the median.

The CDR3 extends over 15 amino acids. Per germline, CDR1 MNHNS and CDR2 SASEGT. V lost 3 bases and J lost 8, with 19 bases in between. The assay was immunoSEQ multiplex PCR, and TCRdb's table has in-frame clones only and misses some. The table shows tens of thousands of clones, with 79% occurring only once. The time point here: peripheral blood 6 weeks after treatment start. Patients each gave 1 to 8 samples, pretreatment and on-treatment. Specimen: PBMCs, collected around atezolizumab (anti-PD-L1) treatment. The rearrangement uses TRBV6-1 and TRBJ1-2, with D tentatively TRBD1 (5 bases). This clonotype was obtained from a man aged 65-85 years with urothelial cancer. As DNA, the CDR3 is TGTGCCAGCAGTGAGCCGGGACTGCGCGCGGCGGGCTACACCTTC. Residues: CASSEPGLRAAGYTF.